This T cell receptor (beta chain) was found in a study of blood T cells in healthy people across ages (dated by TCRdb to the mid-2010s). The study in broad terms: In model experiments, template switching captured roughly one uniquely barcoded TCR beta cDNA molecule for every two T cells. Age-related changes in TCR beta repertoire diversity were measured in the study by deep sequencing normalized with unique cDNA molecular identifiers. Donors were grouped into four age groups: young (average approximately 15 years), middle-aged (39), aged (around 62) and long-lived (around 80). Two additional independent replicas of 1 million unique cDNA reads from the same blood draw were analyzed for two donors (one aged 18 to 30 and one aged 80 or older). Study-wide conclusions, independent of this receptor: Observed TCR beta diversity per million T cells fell roughly linearly with age, and a significant reduction was already apparent by age about 36. Because donor CMV infection status was unknown, age-related changes in expanded clonotypes were potentially confounded. The long-lived group showed more naive CD4+ T cells, fewer expanded clones and increased TCR diversity than the aged group, suggesting age selection. Observed TCR beta diversity correlated strongly with the percentage of naive T cells measured by flow cytometry. Estimates of total diversity based on one million sequenced T cells were regarded as lower bounds and as underestimates. Bulk unsorted PBMC profiling prevented conclusive comparison of naive and antigen-experienced compartments.

The library came from 5' RACE. This sample was sequenced with an Illumina HiSeq 2500. A second PCR of about 6 to 11 cycles was run with a J-beta primer mix and a sample-barcoded 5' primer. A template-switch 5' adaptor carrying 12 random nucleotides introduced a unique molecular identifier onto each TCR beta cDNA molecule. At least 3 million CDR3-containing paired-end reads were obtained from each sample. All of the RNA was converted into first-strand cDNA using the Mint cDNA synthesis kit, with a TRBC-specific oligonucleotide serving as the primer. Following uracil-DNA glycosylase treatment, all cDNA underwent a first 18-cycle PCR with the universal primers M1SS and BC2_uni_R. Concerning the study's data processing: Normalization of each sample was performed by random selection of 1 million high-quality reads, each carrying a distinct molecular identifier. Reads sharing molecular identifiers were discarded rather than binned into consensus sequences. MiTCR, with a Q25 quality threshold and the strictest error-elimination algorithm, was used for CDR3 identification, clonotype clustering and error correction. A nonparametric unseen species model using Euler transformation provided a lower-bound estimate of total TCR beta diversity. TCRdb itself trimmed the public reads at Q25 with fastp, ran MiXCR and retained productive beta chains. Rows with one shared CDR3 protein collapse into an entry with the most common genes and DNA. These V and J calls rely on TCRdb rather than the paper's analysis. Across this sample there are around 1,000,000 distinct CDR3 sequences, with about 23% seen only once. Around 0.75% of the sample is taken by the ten largest.

The CDR3 numbers 14 residues from cysteine through phenylalanine. Left in the record is the CDR3 DNA by itself, 42 bases read in frame from the first base. Via the germline V gene, CDR1 is SGHTA and CDR2 FQGNSA. V gives up 1 base and J gives up 0 bases, and the segment between their germline ends measures 7 bases. This clonotype showed up just a few times. Its antigen target is currently unknown. Base qualities are not provided; no much larger clone lies one nucleotide away. The donors were 40 or so Caucasian individuals from Russia, aged roughly 6 to 100 years, who were systemically healthy. Each donor gave about 9.7 milliliters of peripheral blood, drawn into EDTA-treated Vacutainer tubes. PBMCs were isolated by Ficoll-Paque density-gradient centrifugation, with at least 7 million obtained per sample. Total RNA, at least 6 micrograms per sample, was extracted from PBMCs with Trizol reagent. Naive CD45RAhigh/CD27high T cell percentages were measured by flow cytometry on a PBMC aliquot from every donor.

The same data also contributed to another study, on T cells of mothers and their children. The second study also describes: Donors were nine systemically healthy Caucasian individuals: three mothers and their six children. cDNA synthesis used all of the extracted RNA, with around 1.5 ug of RNA in each 15 ul reaction. Sample barcodes and 2-4 random nucleotides were added via the M1S primer in the second PCR. Over 8.5 million TCR beta CDR3 reads were obtained for each mother, and millions of reads were obtained for each child. In both related and unrelated pairs, thymic selection shapes the output of TCR recombination in a similar way, with inherited differences having only a minor effect. Related mother-child pairs always showed normalized repertoire overlap that was slightly higher than in unrelated mother-child pairs, though the difference was never significant. With a sensitivity of about 100 clones per million clonotypes, no persistent microchimeric T cell clones were detected. The study used deep NGS to compare TCR beta repertoires of mothers and children, seeking features distinguishing related mother-child pairs from unrelated individuals. Mothers averaged roughly 40 +/- 4 years of age and children averaged roughly 10 +/- 4 years. After adapter ligation was performed with NEBNext reagents, the libraries were sequenced on an Illumina HiSeq 2000 with 100+100 nt paired-end reads. Mother and child libraries were prepared a month apart and sequenced in separate runs to prevent cross-contamination. Between roughly 450,000 and 2,000,000 distinct TCR beta clonotypes were identified per donor. Naive TCR beta clonotypes were estimated from low-frequency clonotypes matched to each donor's FACS-determined naive share, without sorting.

The rearrangement joined TRBV7-2 to TRBJ2-7, with the D segment identity uncertain. What was sequenced was blood. The origin of this receptor is a girl aged 2-10 years in good health. The CDR3 here reads CASSLDKSSYEQYF. The DNA sequence is as follows: TGTGCCAGCAGCTTAGACAAAAGCTCCTACGAGCAGTACTTC.